This paragraph reports one T cell receptor (beta chain). This record belongs to a study of blood T cell repertoires in COVID-19. The germline V gene encodes CDR1 KGHSH and CDR2 LQKENI. This CDR3 comprises 13 residues. Unmatched junction bases numbered 6, after V lost 5 bases and J lost 6 bases. The protocol was immunoSEQ multiplex PCR, while the TCRdb copy is restricted to in-frame clones and leaves out a portion. The data hold roughly 250,000 clones, with more than 70% observed a single time. The sample comprised peripheral blood. V is TRBV18 and J is TRBJ2-7; 8 positions agree with TRBD1. The receptor's source is a woman between 50 and 59 years old with acute or convalescent COVID-19. The CDR3 loop is CASSANRGSEQYF. The CDR3 DNA reads TGTGCCAGCTCAGCAAACAGGGGGTCCGAGCAGTACTTC. The full variable domain, completed using reference TRBV18 and TRBJ2-7, is NAGVMQNPRHLVRRRGQEARLRCSPMKGHSHVYWYRQLPEEGLKFMVYLQKENIIDESGMPKERFSAEFPKEGPSILRIQQVVRGDSAAYFCASSANRGSEQYFGPGTRLTVT.